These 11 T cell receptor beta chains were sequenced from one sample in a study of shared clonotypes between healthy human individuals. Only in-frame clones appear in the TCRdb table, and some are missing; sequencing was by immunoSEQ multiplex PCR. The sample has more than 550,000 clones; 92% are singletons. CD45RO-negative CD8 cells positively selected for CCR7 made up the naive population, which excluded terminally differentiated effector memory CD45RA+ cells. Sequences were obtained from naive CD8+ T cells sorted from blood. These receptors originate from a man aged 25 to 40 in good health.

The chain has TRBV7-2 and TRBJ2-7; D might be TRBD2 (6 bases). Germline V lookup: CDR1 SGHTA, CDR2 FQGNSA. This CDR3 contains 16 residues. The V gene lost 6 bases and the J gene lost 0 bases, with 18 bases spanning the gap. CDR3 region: CASRLRWDSGSYEQYF. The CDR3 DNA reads TGTGCCAGCAGACTAAGGTGGGATAGCGGCTCCTACGAGCAGTACTTC.

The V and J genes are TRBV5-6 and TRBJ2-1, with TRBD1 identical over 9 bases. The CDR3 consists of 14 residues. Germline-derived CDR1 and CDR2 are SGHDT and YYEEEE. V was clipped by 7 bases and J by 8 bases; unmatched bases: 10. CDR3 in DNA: TGTGCCAGCCTTCGGACAGGGGTTCCATATGAGCAGTTCTTC. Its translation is CASLRTGVPYEQFF.

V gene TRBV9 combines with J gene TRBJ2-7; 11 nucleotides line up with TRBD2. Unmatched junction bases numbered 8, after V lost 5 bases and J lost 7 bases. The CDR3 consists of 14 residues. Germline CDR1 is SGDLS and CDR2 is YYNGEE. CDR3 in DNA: TGTGCCAGCAGTAGAGAGGGACTAGCGGTAGAGCAGTACTTC. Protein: CASSREGLAVEQYF.

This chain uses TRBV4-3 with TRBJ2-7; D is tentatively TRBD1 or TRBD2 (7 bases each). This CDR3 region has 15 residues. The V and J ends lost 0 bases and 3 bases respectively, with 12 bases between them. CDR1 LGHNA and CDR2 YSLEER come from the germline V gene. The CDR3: CASSQDRGGNYEQYF. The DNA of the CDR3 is TGCGCCAGCAGCCAAGACAGGGGGGGGAACTACGAGCAGTACTTC.

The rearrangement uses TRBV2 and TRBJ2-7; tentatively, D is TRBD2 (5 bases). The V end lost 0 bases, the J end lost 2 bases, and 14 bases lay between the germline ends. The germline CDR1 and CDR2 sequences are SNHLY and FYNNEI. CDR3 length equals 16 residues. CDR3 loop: CASSEAWAALAYEQYF. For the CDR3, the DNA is TGTGCCAGCAGTGAAGCGTGGGCGGCACTAGCCTACGAGCAGTACTTC.

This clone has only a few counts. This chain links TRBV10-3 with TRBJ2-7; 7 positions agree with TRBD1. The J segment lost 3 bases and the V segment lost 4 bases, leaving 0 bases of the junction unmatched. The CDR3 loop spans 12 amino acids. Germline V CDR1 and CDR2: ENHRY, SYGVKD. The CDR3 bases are TGTGCCATCAGTGGGGACAGCTACGAGCAGTACTTC. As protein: CAISGDSYEQYF.

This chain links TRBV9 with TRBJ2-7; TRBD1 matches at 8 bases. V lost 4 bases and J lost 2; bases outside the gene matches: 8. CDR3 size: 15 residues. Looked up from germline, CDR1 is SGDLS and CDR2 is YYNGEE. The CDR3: CASSPRRDRTYEQYF. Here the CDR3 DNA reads TGTGCCAGCAGCCCAAGAAGGGACAGGACCTACGAGCAGTACTTC. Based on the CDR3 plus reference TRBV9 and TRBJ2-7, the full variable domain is DSGVTQTPKHLITATGQRVTLRCSPRSGDLSVYWYQQSLDQGLQFLIQYYNGEERAKGNILERFSAQQFPDLHSELNLSSLELGDSALYFCASSPRRDRTYEQYFGPGTRLTVT.

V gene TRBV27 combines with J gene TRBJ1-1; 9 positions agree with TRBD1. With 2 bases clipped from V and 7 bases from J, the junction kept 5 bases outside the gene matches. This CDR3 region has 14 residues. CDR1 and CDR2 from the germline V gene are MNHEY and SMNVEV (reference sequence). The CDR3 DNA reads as TGTGCCAGCAGTTTAGAGGACAGGGGCGGTGAAGCTTTCTTT. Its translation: CASSLEDRGGEAFF.

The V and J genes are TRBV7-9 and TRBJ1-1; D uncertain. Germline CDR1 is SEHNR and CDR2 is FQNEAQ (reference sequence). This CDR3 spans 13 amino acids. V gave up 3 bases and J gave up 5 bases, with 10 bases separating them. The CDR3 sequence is CASSFGRATEAFF. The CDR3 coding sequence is TGTGCCAGCAGCTTCGGGAGGGCAACTGAAGCTTTCTTT.

The chain's CDR3 is CASSLAGGLAYEQYF. The CDR3 nucleotides are TGTGCCAGCAGCTTAGCGGGGGGTCTGGCCTACGAGCAGTACTTC. This chain links TRBV7-3 with TRBJ2-7; 8 bases match TRBD2. Germline CDR1 SGHTA, CDR2 FQGTGA. The CDR3 sequence is 15 residues long. Trimming took 2 bases from V and 2 from J; bases not matched to a gene: 5.

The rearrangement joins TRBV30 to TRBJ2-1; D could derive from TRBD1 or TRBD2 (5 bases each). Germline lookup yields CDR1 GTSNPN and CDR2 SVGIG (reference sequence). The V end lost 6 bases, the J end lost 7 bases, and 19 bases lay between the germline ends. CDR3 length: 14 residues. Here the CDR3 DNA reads TGTGCCTGCAGTAGCGTCTCCCCAGGGAATGAGCAGTTCTTC. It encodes CACSSVSPGNEQFF.